The 30 T cell receptor beta chains below were found in one sample sequenced in a study of CD8+ T cells in alopecia areata. Isolated RNA was reverse transcribed into cDNA used as the sequencing template. The data were produced by immunoSEQ multiplex PCR, yet TCRdb's version contains in-frame clones alone and is incomplete. The data show fewer than 350,000 clones, with roughly 60% seen just once and more than 1.5% held by the top ten. The treatment here: oral pan-JAK inhibitor, 5-10 mg twice daily. The starting material was CD4+ T cells sorted from blood, obtained at week 24, from a patient treated with tofacitinib. The receptors shown here come from a human donor with alopecia areata.

This chain connects TRBV10-3 to TRBJ1-2; D might be TRBD1 (5 bases). The CDR3 covers 13 residues. The ends were cut back, 10 bases at V and 6 bases at J, with 18 bases in the middle. Germline V gives CDR1 ENHRY, CDR2 SYGVKD. CDR3 residues: CATAGTAGNGYTF. CDR3 DNA: TGTGCCACCGCCGGGACTGCTGGGAATGGCTACACCTTC.

A remark on this clone: The same CDR3 arises from other DNA sequences in this sample as well. V usage is TRBV11-2 and J usage is TRBJ2-1, with a possible D match to TRBD1 (5 bases). The V end lost 3 bases, the J end lost 0 bases, and 6 bases lay between the germline ends. Germline CDR1 reads SGHAT; CDR2 reads FQNNGV. This CDR3 spans 14 amino acids. Here the CDR3 reads CASSFTGSYNEQFF. DNA for the CDR3: TGTGCCAGCAGCTTTACAGGCTCCTACAATGAGCAGTTCTTC.

The V gene is TRBV6-5, the J gene TRBJ2-7, with D hard to call. Trimming took off 3 bases at V and 3 bases at J, with 12 bases between the two ends. This CDR3 is 14 amino acids long. Germline V gene data show CDR1 as MNHEY and CDR2 as SVGAGI. As DNA, the CDR3 is TGTGCCAGCAGTTATCGATCCGGTGTCTACGAGCAGTACTTC. It translates to CASSYRSGVYEQYF.

V and J are TRBV6-5 and TRBJ1-1; the D gene is possibly TRBD1 (5 bases). Germline V gene sequence: CDR1 MNHEY, CDR2 SVGAGI. Deletions cut 5 bases from V and 6 bases from J, with 19 bases between. The CDR3 contains 15 residues. The DNA of the CDR3 is TGTGCCAGCAGTCGCAGGGCCGGCAAGGTCGCTGAAGCTTTCTTT. It is translated as CASSRRAGKVAEAFF.

The chain uses TRBV27 and TRBJ1-2, with 7 bases lining up with TRBD1. Trimming removed 7 bases from V and 5 bases from J; junction bases left unmatched: 4. Germline CDR1 MNHEY, CDR2 SMNVEV (reference sequence). The CDR3 runs 12 residues. DNA of the CDR3: TGTGCCAGCACTAGCAGGGGGTATGGCTACACCTTC. Encoded protein: CASTSRGYGYTF.

The rearrangement uses TRBV30 and TRBJ1-2; TRBD1 is a possible D gene (6 bases). Trimming shortened V by 0 bases and J by 6 bases, and 14 bases separated the two germline ends. There are 14 residues in the CDR3. Germline CDR1 and CDR2: GTSNPN and SVGIG (reference sequence). The CDR3 nucleotides are TGTGCCTGGAGTGTGTACACCTACAGGGATGGCTACACCTTC. This gives the protein CAWSVYTYRDGYTF.

The rearrangement uses TRBV9 and TRBJ1-1; D call uncertain. Trimming took 0 bases from V and 4 from J, leaving 13 bases between them. CDR3 size: 15 residues. CDR1 SGDLS and CDR2 YYNGEE come from the germline V gene. CDR3 nucleotides: TGTGCCAGCAGCGTAGGAGGGCAGCGTGGCACTGAAGCTTTCTTT. Encoded protein: CASSVGGQRGTEAFF. Using reference TRBV9 and TRBJ1-1 for the parts outside the CDR3, the full variable domain is DSGVTQTPKHLITATGQRVTLRCSPRSGDLSVYWYQQSLDQGLQFLIQYYNGEERAKGNILERFSAQQFPDLHSELNLSSLELGDSALYFCASSVGGQRGTEAFFGQGTRLTVV.

The rearrangement uses TRBV7-9 and TRBJ1-6, with 7 positions matching TRBD1. After removal of 3 bases from V and 5 bases from J, the junction contained 4 bases not matched to a gene. The germline CDR1 and CDR2 sequences are SEHNR and FQNEAQ (reference sequence). The CDR3 sequence is 15 residues long. DNA of the CDR3: TGTGCCAGCAGCTTGACAGGGATCCATAATTCACCCCTCCACTTT. This sequence encodes CASSLTGIHNSPLHF.

V usage is TRBV7-9 and J usage is TRBJ1-2; maybe TRBD1 (6 bases). The CDR3 runs to 12 residues. V was trimmed by 4 bases and J by 8 bases, leaving 11 bases between them. The germline CDR1 and CDR2 sequences are SEHNR and FQNEAQ (reference sequence). The chain's CDR3 is CASSSTGNGYTF. CDR3 nucleotide sequence: TGTGCCAGCAGCTCTACAGGGAACGGCTACACCTTC.

V usage is TRBV5-1 and J usage is TRBJ2-3, with D possibly called TRBD1 or TRBD2 (6 bases each). Per the germline V gene, CDR1 is SGHRS and CDR2 is YFSETQ. V lost 4 bases and J 2 bases, leaving 17 bases between the germline ends. The CDR3 has 16 residues. The CDR3 is CASSPEGGRHTDTQYF. The CDR3 bases are TGCGCCAGCAGCCCCGAGGGGGGCAGACACACAGATACGCAGTATTTT.

The CDR3 is CSAGRANQPQHF. The CDR3 nucleotides read TGCAGCGCGGGCAGGGCCAATCAGCCCCAGCATTTT. The V and J genes are TRBV29-1 and TRBJ1-5; TRBD1 is a possible D gene (5 bases). This CDR3 contains 12 residues. From germline, CDR1 is SQVTM and CDR2 ANQGSEA. Deletions cut 7 bases from V and 3 bases from J, with 10 bases between.

This clone was seen a handful of times. The rearrangement uses TRBV29-1 and TRBJ2-7, with D possibly matching TRBD1 (6 bases). V was shortened by 5 bases and J by 3 bases, with 17 bases between the two germline ends. CDR3 length: 14 residues. CDR1 is SQVTM, CDR2 ANQGSEA, per germline. CDR3: CSVSSGQGRYEQYF. In DNA form, the CDR3 reads TGCAGCGTTTCCAGTGGGCAGGGGCGCTACGAGCAGTACTTC.

J is TRBJ1-5 and V is TRBV6-1, with D possibly matching TRBD1 (5 bases). Germline CDR1 MNHNS, CDR2 SASEGT. The germline V and J ends were trimmed by 7 bases and 3 bases, with 10 bases remaining between them. CDR3 length: 13 amino acids. The CDR3 loop reads CASKTANNQPQHF. The DNA for the CDR3 is TGTGCCAGCAAGACAGCTAACAATCAGCCCCAGCATTTT.

The chain links TRBV29-1 to TRBJ2-7; perhaps TRBD2 as D (6 bases). Trimming pared 4 bases from V and 9 bases from J, leaving 19 bases between. The germline gives CDR1 SQVTM, CDR2 ANQGSEA. The CDR3 is made up of 13 amino acids. The CDR3 nucleotides read TGCAGCGTTGGTTTGCTTTCTGGGGGAGGGCAGTACTTC. Translated: CSVGLLSGGGQYF.

This clone occurred a few times. This chain joins TRBV7-2 and TRBJ2-3; 9 nucleotides match TRBD1. J gave up 3 bases and V 4 bases, and 2 bases lay outside the gene matches. Germline V CDR1 and CDR2: SGHTA, FQGNSA. The CDR3 totals 14 residues. CDR3: CASSWGQGTDTQYF. The CDR3, as DNA: TGTGCCAGCAGCTGGGGACAGGGAACAGATACGCAGTATTTT.

V is TRBV7-8 and J is TRBJ1-2, with D perhaps TRBD1 (5 bases). Germline V gives CDR1 SGHVS, CDR2 FQNEAQ. V was trimmed by 4 bases and J by 0 bases, leaving 9 bases between them. The CDR3 is 14 residues long. The CDR3: CASSSGAANYGYTF. DNA of the CDR3: TGTGCCAGCAGCTCCGGGGCGGCTAACTATGGCTACACCTTC.

The chain uses TRBV29-1 and TRBJ1-4; the D is unclear. V dropped 4 bases and J dropped 6 bases, with 3 bases sitting between them. Germline CDR1 and CDR2: SQVTM and ANQGSEA. The CDR3 extends over 10 amino acids. CDR3: CSVADEKLFF. CDR3 nucleotide sequence: TGCAGCGTTGCGGATGAAAAACTGTTTTTT.

V and J are TRBV28 and TRBJ1-2, with D possibly being TRBD1 (5 bases). The length of the CDR3 is 14 residues. V was clipped by 8 bases and J by 4 bases, with 17 bases between them. Germline values: CDR1 MDHEN, CDR2 SYDVKM. CDR3 coding DNA: TGTGCCAGCTACTCTAGGGGCGGGCCCTATGGCTACACCTTC. Amino acids: CASYSRGGPYGYTF.

V gene TRBV11-2 combines with J gene TRBJ1-5; TRBD1 aligns across 7 bases. Germline V lookup: CDR1 SGHAT, CDR2 FQNNGV. The CDR3 length is 15 residues. The junction had 6 bases not matched to a gene; V was cut back by 7 bases and J by 0 bases. The DNA of the CDR3 is TGTGCCAGCACCCCAGGGGGAAGTAGCAATCAGCCCCAGCATTTT. It translates to CASTPGGSSNQPQHF.

This clone was detected only a few times. The rearrangement links TRBV5-1 to TRBJ2-5; no clear D gene. This CDR3 is 13 amino acids long. The germline gives CDR1 SGHRS, CDR2 YFSETQ. Trimming cost V 0 bases and J 5 bases, with 8 bases left between them. Here the CDR3 reads CASSLGLEETQYF. Here the CDR3 DNA reads TGCGCCAGCAGCTTGGGTTTGGAGGAGACCCAGTACTTC.

Concerning this clone itself: Additional DNA sequences in this sample encode the identical CDR3. V usage is TRBV6-5 and J usage is TRBJ2-3, with 7 bases aligning to TRBD1. This CDR3 comprises 14 residues. Germline assignment: CDR1 MNHEY and CDR2 SVGAGI. The V segment lost 5 bases and the J segment 0 bases; nucleotides outside the gene matches: 2. CDR3: CASSRGQSTDTQYF. The CDR3 DNA reads TGTGCCAGCAGTAGGGGGCAAAGCACAGATACGCAGTATTTT.

The genes are TRBV2 and TRBJ2-3; possibly TRBD2 for D (6 bases). CDR3 length: 15 residues. Per the germline V gene, CDR1 is SNHLY and CDR2 is FYNNEI. V was pared by 4 bases and J by 2 bases, with 13 bases between. The CDR3 protein is CASSGPGETTDTQYF. DNA for the CDR3: TGTGCCAGCAGTGGGCCGGGAGAAACCACAGATACGCAGTATTTT. Full variable domain (missing parts from reference TRBV2 and TRBJ2-3): EPEVTQTPSHQVTQMGQEVILRCVPISNHLYFYWYRQILGQKVEFLVSFYNNEISEKSEIFDDQFSVERPDGSNFTLKIRSTKLEDSAMYFCASSGPGETTDTQYFGPGTRLTVL.

This clone was detected a few times. This chain joins TRBV30 and TRBJ2-1; TRBD2 matches 10 bases. J was trimmed by 3 bases and V by 4 bases; bases with no gene match: 3. This CDR3 is built from 14 residues. In germline, CDR1 is GTSNPN, CDR2 SVGIG (reference sequence). The CDR3 DNA follows: TGTGCCTGGACGACTAGCGGGTTCTACAATGAGCAGTTCTTC. Protein product: CAWTTSGFYNEQFF. Filled out from reference TRBV30 and TRBJ2-1, the complete variable domain reads SQTIHQWPATLVQPVGSPLSLECTVEGTSNPNLYWYRQAAGRGLQLLFYSVGIGQISSEVPQNLSASRPQDRQFILSSKKLLLSDSGFYLCAWTTSGFYNEQFFGPGTRLTVL.

This clone was picked up a small number of times. This chain joins TRBV6-5 and TRBJ2-1; D possibly corresponds to TRBD1 (5 bases). The germline gives CDR1 MNHEY, CDR2 SVGAGI. V shed 8 bases and J shed 4 bases, with 18 bases lying between them. The CDR3 sequence is 15 residues long. CDR3 loop: CASGRGATPYNEQFF. The CDR3 DNA sequence: TGTGCCAGCGGCCGTGGGGCCACCCCTTACAATGAGCAGTTCTTC.

The V gene is TRBV5-4, the J gene TRBJ2-2; either TRBD1 or TRBD2 may supply D (5 bases each). V was pared by 3 bases and J by 0 bases, with 9 bases between. This CDR3 comprises 15 residues. Germline lookup yields CDR1 SGHNT and CDR2 YYREEE (reference sequence). Written as DNA, the CDR3 is TGTGCCAGCAGCTCTGGGGGTGCGAACACCGGGGAGCTGTTTTTT. This codes for CASSSGGANTGELFF. Drawing the rest from reference TRBV5-4 and TRBJ2-2, the complete variable domain is ETGVTQSPTHLIKTRGQQVTLRCSSQSGHNTVSWYQQALGQGPQFIFQYYREEENGRGNFPPRFSGLQFPNYSSELNVNALELDDSALYLCASSSGGANTGELFFGEGSRLTVL.

In this sample, this clone turned up a few times. This chain uses TRBV29-1 with TRBJ1-1; 7 bases match TRBD1. Germline CDR1 reads SQVTM; CDR2 reads ANQGSEA. This CDR3 has 13 amino acids. Germline trimming cut 7 bases from V and 3 bases from J; bases unmatched to any gene: 8. This CDR3 is CSAQQGMDTEAFF. The CDR3 DNA follows: TGCAGCGCCCAACAGGGGATGGACACTGAAGCTTTCTTT.

Here the CDR3 reads CASSRAMIGGSPYEQYF. The CDR3 coding sequence is TGTGCCAGCAGTAGGGCGATGATAGGGGGATCCCCCTACGAGCAGTACTTC. The V and J genes are TRBV27 and TRBJ2-7, with a tentative D call TRBD1 (6 bases). This CDR3 contains 17 residues. Trimming stripped 5 bases from V and 2 bases from J, with 22 bases between. Looked up from germline, CDR1 is MNHEY and CDR2 is SMNVEV (reference sequence).

The count of this clone is one. The gene calls are TRBV9 and TRBJ2-7; possibly TRBD1 for D (6 bases). The germline V gene encodes CDR1 SGDLS and CDR2 YYNGEE. The ends were cut back, 4 bases at V and 5 bases at J, with 16 bases in the middle. This CDR3 contains 14 residues. CDR3 DNA sequence: TGTGCCAGCAGCCCCCGCCTCCCAGGGGACGAGCAGTACTTC. The encoded protein is CASSPRLPGDEQYF.

About this clone: Additional DNA sequences in this sample encode the identical CDR3. The V gene is TRBV29-1, the J gene TRBJ1-1; D not certain. The CDR3 totals 13 residues. In germline, CDR1 is SQVTM, CDR2 ANQGSEA. The V gene lost 4 bases and the J gene lost 2 bases, with 11 bases spanning the gap. DNA of the CDR3: TGCAGCGTTGCGCGCAGACTAAACACTGAAGCTTTCTTT. Protein: CSVARRLNTEAFF. The full variable domain, its missing parts supplied by reference TRBV29-1 and TRBJ1-1, is SAVISQKPSRDICQRGTSLTIQCQVDSQVTMMFWYRQQPGQSLTLIATANQGSEATYESGFVIDKFPISRPNLTFSTLTVSNMSPEDSSIYLCSVARRLNTEAFFGQGTRLTVV.

The chain employs TRBV7-2 and TRBJ2-5; 9 bases fit TRBD2. V was pared by 4 bases and J by 5 bases, with 5 bases of the junction left unmatched. Germline loops: CDR1 SGHTA, CDR2 FQGNSA. This CDR3 region has 14 residues. The CDR3 here is CASSWRGGQETQYF. CDR3 nucleotide sequence: TGTGCCAGCAGCTGGCGGGGGGGCCAGGAGACCCAGTACTTC.